Below, one T cell receptor (beta chain) is given with its context. The germline gene is not matched at one end of the junction; a read error may be the cause. This record belongs to a study of blood T cell repertoires in COVID-19. At the level of the study: The United States, Italy and Spain supplied acute and convalescent COVID-19 samples. The analysed material was cDNA or gDNA that came from T cells, B-cell-depleted T cells, or PBMCs.

Sequencing was performed with immunoSEQ multiplex PCR; in TCRdb, only in-frame clones are kept and a portion is missing. The table includes some 260,000 clones, about 86% detected once. Germline V gives CDR1 SGHRS, CDR2 YFSETQ. The CDR3 is 16 amino acids. Across about 22 US areas, participants ranged in age from roughly 18 to 89 years. Cohort placement rested on clinical history that participants reported themselves. The sequence was collected from a man younger than 45 with acute COVID-19. The sample taken for sequencing was PBMCs or T cells enriched from blood (not recorded which). The rearrangement joins TRBV5-1 to TRBJ2-4, with D possibly TRBD2 on 5 matching bases. The CDR3 DNA reads TGTGCCAGCAGCTTGGACTTCTCTTTTGTCAAAAACATTCAGTACTTC. Translated: CASSLDFSFVKNIQYF.